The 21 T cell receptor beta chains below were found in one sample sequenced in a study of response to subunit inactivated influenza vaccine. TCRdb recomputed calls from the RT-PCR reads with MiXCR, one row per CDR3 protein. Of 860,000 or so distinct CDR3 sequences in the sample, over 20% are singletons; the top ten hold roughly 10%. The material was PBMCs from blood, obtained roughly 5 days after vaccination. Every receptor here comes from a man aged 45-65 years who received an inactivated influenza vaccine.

The CDR3 loop is CASSVRDVWGYTF. CDR3 nucleotides: TGTGCCAGCAGCGTAAGGGATGTGTGGGGCTACACCTTC. The V and J genes are TRBV9 and TRBJ1-2; D ambiguous. The germline CDR1 and CDR2 sequences are SGDLS and YYNGEE. This CDR3 has 13 residues. Trimming shortened V by 1 base and J by 8 bases, and 12 bases separated the two germline ends.

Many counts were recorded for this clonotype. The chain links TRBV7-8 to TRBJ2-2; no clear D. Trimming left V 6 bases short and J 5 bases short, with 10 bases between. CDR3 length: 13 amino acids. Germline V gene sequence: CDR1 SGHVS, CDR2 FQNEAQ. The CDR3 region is CASRVPLTGELFF. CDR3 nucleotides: TGTGCCAGCAGGGTTCCCTTAACCGGGGAGCTGTTTTTT.

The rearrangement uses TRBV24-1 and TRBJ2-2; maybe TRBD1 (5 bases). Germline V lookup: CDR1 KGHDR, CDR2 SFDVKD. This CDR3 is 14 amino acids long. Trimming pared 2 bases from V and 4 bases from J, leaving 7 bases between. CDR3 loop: CATSDSRVTGELFF. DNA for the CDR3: TGTGCCACCAGTGATTCCAGGGTCACCGGGGAGCTGTTTTTT.

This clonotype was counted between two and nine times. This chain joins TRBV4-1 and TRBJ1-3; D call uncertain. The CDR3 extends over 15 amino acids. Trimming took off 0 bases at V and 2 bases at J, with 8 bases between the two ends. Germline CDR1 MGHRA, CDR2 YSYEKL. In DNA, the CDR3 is TGCGCCAGCAGCCAAGATGGCAGAACTGGAAACACCATATATTTT. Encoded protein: CASSQDGRTGNTIYF.

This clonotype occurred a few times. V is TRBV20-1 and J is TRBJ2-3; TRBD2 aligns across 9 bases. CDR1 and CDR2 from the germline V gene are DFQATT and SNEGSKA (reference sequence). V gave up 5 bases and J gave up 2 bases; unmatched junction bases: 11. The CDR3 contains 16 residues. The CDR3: CSAPSLAGDLTDTQYF. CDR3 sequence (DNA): TGCAGTGCTCCCTCTTTAGCGGGAGATCTCACAGATACGCAGTATTTT.

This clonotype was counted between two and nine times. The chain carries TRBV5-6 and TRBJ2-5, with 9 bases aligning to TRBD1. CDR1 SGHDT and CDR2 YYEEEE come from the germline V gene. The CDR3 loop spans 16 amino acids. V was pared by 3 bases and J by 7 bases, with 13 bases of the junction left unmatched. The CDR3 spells CASSSGAGQGIGTQYF. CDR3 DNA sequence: TGTGCCAGCAGCTCCGGTGCTGGACAGGGGATCGGGACCCAGTACTTC.

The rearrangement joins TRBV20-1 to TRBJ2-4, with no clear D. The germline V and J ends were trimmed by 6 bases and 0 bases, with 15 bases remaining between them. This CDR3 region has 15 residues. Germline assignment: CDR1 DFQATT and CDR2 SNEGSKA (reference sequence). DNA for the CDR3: TGCAGTGCCGATGTAATTTATCTAGCCAAAAACATTCAGTACTTC. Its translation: CSADVIYLAKNIQYF.

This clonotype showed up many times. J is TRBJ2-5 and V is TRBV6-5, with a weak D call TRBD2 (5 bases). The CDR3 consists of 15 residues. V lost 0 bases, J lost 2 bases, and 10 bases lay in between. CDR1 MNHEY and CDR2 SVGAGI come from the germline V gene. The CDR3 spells CASSYSRARQETQYF. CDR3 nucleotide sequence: TGTGCCAGCAGTTACTCGAGGGCTAGGCAAGAGACCCAGTACTTC.

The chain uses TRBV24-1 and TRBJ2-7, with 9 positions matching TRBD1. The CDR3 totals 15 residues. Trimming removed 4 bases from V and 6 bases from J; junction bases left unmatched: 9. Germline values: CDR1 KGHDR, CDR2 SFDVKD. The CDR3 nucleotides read TGTGCCACCAGTGAGGCCGGGACAGGGAAAAGCGAGCAGTACTTC. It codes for CATSEAGTGKSEQYF.

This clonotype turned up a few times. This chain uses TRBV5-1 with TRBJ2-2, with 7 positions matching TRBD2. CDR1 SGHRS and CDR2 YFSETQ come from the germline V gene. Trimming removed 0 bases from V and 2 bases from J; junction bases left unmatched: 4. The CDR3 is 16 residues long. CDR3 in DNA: TGCGCCAGCAGCTTGGAGGCTAGCGGAAACACCGGGGAGCTGTTTTTT. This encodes CASSLEASGNTGELFF.

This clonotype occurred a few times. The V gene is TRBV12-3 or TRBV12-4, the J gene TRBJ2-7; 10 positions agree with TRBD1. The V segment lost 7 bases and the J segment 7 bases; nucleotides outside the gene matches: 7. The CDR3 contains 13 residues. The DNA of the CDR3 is TGTGCCAGCACGGGACAGGGGCTCAGTGAGCAGTACTTC. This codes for CASTGQGLSEQYF.

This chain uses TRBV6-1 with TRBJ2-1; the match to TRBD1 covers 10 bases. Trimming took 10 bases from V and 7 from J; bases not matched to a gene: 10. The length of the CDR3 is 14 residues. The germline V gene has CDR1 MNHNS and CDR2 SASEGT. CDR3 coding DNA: TGTGCCACCTCGTGGGACAGGGGTCAAAATGAGCAGTTCTTC. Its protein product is CATSWDRGQNEQFF.

CDR3 bases: TGTGCCAGCAGCTTAGATGCGGGGAAGAACTACGAGCAGTACTTC. This translates into CASSLDAGKNYEQYF. The chain has TRBV7-9 and TRBJ2-7, with D perhaps TRBD2 (6 bases). Trimming stripped 1 base from V and 3 bases from J, with 13 bases between. The V gene's germline CDR1 is SEHNR and CDR2 FQNEAQ (reference sequence). This CDR3 contains 15 residues.

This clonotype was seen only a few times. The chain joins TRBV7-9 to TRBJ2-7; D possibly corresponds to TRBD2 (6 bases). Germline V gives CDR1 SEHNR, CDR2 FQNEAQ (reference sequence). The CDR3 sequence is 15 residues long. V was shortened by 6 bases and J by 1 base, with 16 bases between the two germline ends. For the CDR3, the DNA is TGTGCCAGCAGGGACTACCCGGGACGGTCCTACGAGCAGTACTTC. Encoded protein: CASRDYPGRSYEQYF.

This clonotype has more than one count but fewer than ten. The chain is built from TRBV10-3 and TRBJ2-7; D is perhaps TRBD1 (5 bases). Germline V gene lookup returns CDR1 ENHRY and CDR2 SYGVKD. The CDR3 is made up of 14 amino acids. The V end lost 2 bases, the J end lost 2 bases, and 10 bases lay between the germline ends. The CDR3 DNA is TGTGCCATCAGTGAGCTAGACAGCACCTACGAGCAGTACTTC. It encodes CAISELDSTYEQYF.

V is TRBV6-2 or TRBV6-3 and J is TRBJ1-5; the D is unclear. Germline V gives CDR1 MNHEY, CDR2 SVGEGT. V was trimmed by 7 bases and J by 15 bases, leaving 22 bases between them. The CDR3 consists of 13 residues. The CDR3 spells CASTPSGLQPLHF. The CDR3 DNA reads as TGTGCCAGCACTCCTTCTGGGCTCCAGCCATTGCATTTT.

The CDR3 reads CSVAQGGTYEQYF. The CDR3 DNA is TGCAGCGTTGCTCAGGGAGGCACCTACGAGCAGTACTTC. The chain links TRBV29-1 to TRBJ2-7, with a possible D match to TRBD2 (6 bases). In germline, CDR1 is SQVTM, CDR2 ANQGSEA. The CDR3 is made up of 13 amino acids. V was trimmed by 4 bases and J by 2 bases, leaving 12 bases between them.

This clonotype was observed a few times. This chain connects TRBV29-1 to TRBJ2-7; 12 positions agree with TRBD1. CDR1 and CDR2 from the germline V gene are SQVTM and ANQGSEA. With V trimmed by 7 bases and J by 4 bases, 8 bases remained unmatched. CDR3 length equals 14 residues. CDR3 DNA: TGCAGCGGGACCGGGACAGGGGGCAGGTACGAGCAGTACTTC. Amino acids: CSGTGTGGRYEQYF.

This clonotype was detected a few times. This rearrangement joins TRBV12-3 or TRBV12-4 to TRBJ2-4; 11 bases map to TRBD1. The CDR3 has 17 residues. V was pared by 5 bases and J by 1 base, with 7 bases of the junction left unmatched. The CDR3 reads CASSAARDRGAKNIQYF. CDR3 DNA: TGTGCCAGCAGTGCCGCCCGGGACAGGGGGGCCAAAAACATTCAGTACTTC.

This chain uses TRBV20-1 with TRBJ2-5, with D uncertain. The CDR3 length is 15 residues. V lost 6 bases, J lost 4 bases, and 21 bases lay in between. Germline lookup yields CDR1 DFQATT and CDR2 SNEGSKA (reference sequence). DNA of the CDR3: TGCAGTGCCCGATCCCCCCGGGCTTTAGGAGAGACCCAGTACTTC. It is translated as CSARSPRALGETQYF.

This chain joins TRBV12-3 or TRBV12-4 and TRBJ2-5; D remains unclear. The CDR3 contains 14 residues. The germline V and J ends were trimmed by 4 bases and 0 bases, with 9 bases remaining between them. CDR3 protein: CASSSRRDQETQYF. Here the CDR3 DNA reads TGTGCCAGCAGTTCTCGACGGGACCAAGAGACCCAGTACTTC.